This is a list of T cell receptor beta chains from one sample in a study of vaccination and CD4 T cells after COVID-19. Their antigens are not known. TCRdb processed the PCR reads anew with MiXCR; each CDR3 protein has one entry. The sample lists under 15,000 distinct CDR3 sequences; about 59% were seen once. The specimen sequenced was CD4+ T cells from blood, cultured in vitro. These receptors originate from a human donor who had recovered from COVID-19. The CDR3 runs from the conserved cysteine through the conserved F or W. Each record gives: D gene, clone size, V gene, CDR3 protein. The D gene is left open where the match is weak. The listing skips clone size in some rows; elsewhere it reads once, few, many or a size class.

d_call: NA
clone_size: NA
v_call: TRBV20-1
cdr3_aa: CSARVQGAFF

d_call: TRBD1
clone_size: NA
v_call: TRBV6-1
cdr3_aa: CASSAGTANYGYTF

d_call: TRBD1
clone_size: NA
v_call: TRBV19
cdr3_aa: CASSIGTGDVNTEAFF

d_call: NA
clone_size: NA
v_call: TRBV19
cdr3_aa: CASNGWGWSNQPQHF

d_call: NA
clone_size: NA
v_call: TRBV6-2/TRBV6-3
cdr3_aa: CASYPSGPTSYEQYF

d_call: NA
clone_size: few
v_call: TRBV7-7
cdr3_aa: CASSLGQDQPQHF

d_call: NA
clone_size: NA
v_call: TRBV6-1
cdr3_aa: CASSPRRENIQYF

d_call: NA
clone_size: NA
v_call: TRBV21-1
cdr3_aa: CANQWGQIMEPQHF

d_call: NA
clone_size: few
v_call: TRBV28
cdr3_aa: CASSVGTDGYTF

d_call: NA
clone_size: few
v_call: TRBV28
cdr3_aa: CASSLAGTNTEAFF

d_call: TRBD1
clone_size: NA
v_call: TRBV19
cdr3_aa: CASSRDRASNQPQHF

d_call: NA
clone_size: NA
v_call: TRBV15
cdr3_aa: CAIAASGANVLTF

d_call: NA
clone_size: once
v_call: TRBV28
cdr3_aa: CASSLRESLTDTQYF

d_call: NA
clone_size: NA
v_call: TRBV4-1
cdr3_aa: CASSQDLGRVPYGYTF

d_call: NA
clone_size: once
v_call: TRBV5-4
cdr3_aa: CASSPDLSRNNEQFF

d_call: NA
clone_size: NA
v_call: TRBV24-1
cdr3_aa: CATSDRDSQETQYF

d_call: NA
clone_size: NA
v_call: TRBV6-1
cdr3_aa: CASSEATTIPDGYTF

d_call: TRBD1
clone_size: NA
v_call: TRBV15
cdr3_aa: CATSSRTTGREQYF

d_call: NA
clone_size: NA
v_call: TRBV7-2
cdr3_aa: CASSPRTDTGELFF

d_call: NA
clone_size: NA
v_call: TRBV30
cdr3_aa: CAWSGVGGNQPQHF